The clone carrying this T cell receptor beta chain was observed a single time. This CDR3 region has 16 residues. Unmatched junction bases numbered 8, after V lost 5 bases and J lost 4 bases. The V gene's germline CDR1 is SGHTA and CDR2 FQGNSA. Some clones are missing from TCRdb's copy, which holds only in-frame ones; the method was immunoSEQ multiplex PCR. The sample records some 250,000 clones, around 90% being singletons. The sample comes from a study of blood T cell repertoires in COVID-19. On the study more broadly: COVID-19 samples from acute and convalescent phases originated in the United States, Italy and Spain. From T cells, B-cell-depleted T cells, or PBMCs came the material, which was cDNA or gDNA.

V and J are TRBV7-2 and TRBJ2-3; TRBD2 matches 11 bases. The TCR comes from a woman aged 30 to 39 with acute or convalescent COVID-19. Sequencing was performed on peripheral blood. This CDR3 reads CASSRLAGGVADTQYF. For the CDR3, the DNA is TGTGCCAGCAGCCGTTTAGCGGGAGGGGTGGCAGATACGCAGTATTTT. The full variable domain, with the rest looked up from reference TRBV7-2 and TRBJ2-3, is GAGVSQSPSNKVTEKGKDVELRCDPISGHTALYWYRQSLGQGLEFLIYFQGNSAPDKSGLPSDRFSAERTGGSVSTLTIQRTQQEDSAVYLCASSRLAGGVADTQYFGPGTRLTVL.